This TCR beta chain derives from a study of blood T cell repertoires in COVID-19. Study-level background: Sites across the United States, Italy and Spain contributed samples from acute and convalescent COVID-19. PBMCs, B-cell-depleted T cells, or T cells provided the cDNA or gDNA that made up the material.

Authors' data handling: Nucleated cell number was recorded as an estimate derived from reference gene primer amplification. The repertoire was sequenced with immunoSEQ multiplex PCR; TCRdb's copy has only in-frame clones and lacks some. Clonal size and the V and J genes are those of that table, whereas D and trimming came from the DNA. Of about 190,000 clones in the sample, 70% to 80% are singletons; the top ten hold 13%. This TCR derives from a man aged 45-65 years who had recovered from COVID-19. The source material was peripheral blood.

CDR3 nucleotide sequence: TGCGCCAGCAGCTTGGGGGACAGGGCTGTGAACACTGAAGCTTTCTTT. It translates to CASSLGDRAVNTEAFF. The rearrangement links TRBV5-1 to TRBJ1-1, with 9 bases matching TRBD1. The V segment lost 0 bases and the J segment 0 bases; nucleotides outside the gene matches: 3. CDR3 length: 16 residues. Germline V gives CDR1 SGHRS, CDR2 YFSETQ.